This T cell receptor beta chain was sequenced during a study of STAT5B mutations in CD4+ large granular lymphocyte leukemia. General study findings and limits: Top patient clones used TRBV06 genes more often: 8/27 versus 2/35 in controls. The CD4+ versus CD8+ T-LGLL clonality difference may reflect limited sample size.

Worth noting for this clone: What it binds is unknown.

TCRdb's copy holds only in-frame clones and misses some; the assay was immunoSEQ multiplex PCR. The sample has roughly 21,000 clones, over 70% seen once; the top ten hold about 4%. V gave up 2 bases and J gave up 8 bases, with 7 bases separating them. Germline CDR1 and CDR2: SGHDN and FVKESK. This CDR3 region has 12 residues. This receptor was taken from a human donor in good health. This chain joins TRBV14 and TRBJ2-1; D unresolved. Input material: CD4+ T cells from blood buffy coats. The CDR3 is CASSQQIDEQFF. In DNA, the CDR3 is TGTGCCAGCAGCCAACAAATCGATGAGCAGTTCTTC.